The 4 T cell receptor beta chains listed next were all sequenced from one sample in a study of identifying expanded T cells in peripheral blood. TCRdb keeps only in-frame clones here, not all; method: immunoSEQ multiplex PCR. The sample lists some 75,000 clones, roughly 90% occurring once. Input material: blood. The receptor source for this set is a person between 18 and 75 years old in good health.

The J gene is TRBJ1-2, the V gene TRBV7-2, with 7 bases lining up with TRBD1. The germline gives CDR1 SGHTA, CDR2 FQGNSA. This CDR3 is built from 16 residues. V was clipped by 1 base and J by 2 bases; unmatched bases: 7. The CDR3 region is CASSLEGPGGNYGYTF. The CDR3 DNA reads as TGTGCCAGCAGCTTAGAGGGGCCAGGGGGAAACTATGGCTACACCTTC. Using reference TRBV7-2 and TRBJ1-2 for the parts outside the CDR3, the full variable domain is GAGVSQSPSNKVTEKGKDVELRCDPISGHTALYWYRQSLGQGLEFLIYFQGNSAPDKSGLPSDRFSAERTGGSVSTLTIQRTQQEDSAVYLCASSLEGPGGNYGYTFGSGTRLTVV.

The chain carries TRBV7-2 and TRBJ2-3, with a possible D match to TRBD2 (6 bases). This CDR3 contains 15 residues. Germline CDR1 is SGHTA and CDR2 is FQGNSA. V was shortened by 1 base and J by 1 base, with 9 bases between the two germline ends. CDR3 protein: CASSLDSSGTDTQYF. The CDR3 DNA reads TGTGCCAGCAGCTTAGATTCTAGCGGCACAGATACGCAGTATTTT.

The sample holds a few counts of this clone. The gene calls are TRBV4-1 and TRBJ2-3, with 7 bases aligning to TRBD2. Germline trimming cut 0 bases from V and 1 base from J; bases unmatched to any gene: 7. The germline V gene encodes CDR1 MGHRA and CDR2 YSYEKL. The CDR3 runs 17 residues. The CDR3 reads CASSQEGSGGRTDTQYF. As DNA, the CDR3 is TGCGCCAGCAGCCAAGAAGGTTCGGGAGGACGCACAGATACGCAGTATTTT.

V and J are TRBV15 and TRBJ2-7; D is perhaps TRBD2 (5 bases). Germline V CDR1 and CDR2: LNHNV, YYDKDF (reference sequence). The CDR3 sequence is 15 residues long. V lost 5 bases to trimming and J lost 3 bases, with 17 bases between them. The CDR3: CATSRGLAGDYEQYF. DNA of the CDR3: TGTGCCACCAGCCGGGGTCTGGCCGGGGACTACGAGCAGTACTTC.